A single sample gave rise to the 18 T cell receptor beta chains below, sequenced in a study of cytomegalovirus exposure and HLA in healthy donors. Primers included in the PCR were 60 Vbeta and 13 Jbeta primers. Measured with immunoSEQ multiplex PCR; TCRdb has only the in-frame clones, and not every one. This sample has 130,000 to 150,000 clones; 70% to 85% occur once, and the top ten carry approximately 9.7%. Sequencing was performed on PBMCs. These receptors were taken from an older woman in good health and CMV-seropositive.

The chain combines TRBV5-1 with TRBJ2-1; TRBD1 aligns across 8 bases. Looked up from germline, CDR1 is SGHRS and CDR2 is YFSETQ. V lost 3 bases, J lost 5 bases, and 22 bases stayed unmatched. This CDR3 has 20 residues. The CDR3 loop is CASSSGIDRTGRGINNEQFF. The CDR3 DNA is TGCGCCAGCAGCTCCGGAATTGACAGGACAGGGCGAGGGATAAACAATGAGCAGTTCTTC. The complete variable domain, with remaining parts taken from reference TRBV5-1 and TRBJ2-1, reads KAGVTQTPRYLIKTRGQQVTLSCSPISGHRSVSWYQQTPGQGLQFLFEYFSETQRNKGNFPGRFSGRQFSNSRSEMNVSTLELGDSALYLCASSSGIDRTGRGINNEQFFGPGTRLTVL.

This chain links TRBV9 with TRBJ2-5, with 11 bases lining up with TRBD2. In germline, CDR1 is SGDLS, CDR2 YYNGEE. Unmatched junction bases numbered 7, after V lost 3 bases and J lost 3 bases. The CDR3 totals 16 residues. In nucleotides, the CDR3 is TGTGCCAGCAGCGCACTAGCGGGAGTTCCCAAAGAGACCCAGTACTTC. Its translation: CASSALAGVPKETQYF.

The chain recombines TRBV27 with TRBJ2-7, with TRBD1 identical over 8 bases. J was trimmed by 6 bases and V by 9 bases; bases with no gene match: 7. In germline, CDR1 is MNHEY, CDR2 SMNVEV (reference sequence). The CDR3 is 12 residues long. CDR3 amino acids: CASKDRVGEQYF. CDR3 sequence (DNA): TGTGCCAGTAAGGACAGGGTAGGCGAGCAGTACTTC.

This clone was seen a handful of times. The chain recombines TRBV6-5 with TRBJ2-3; D ambiguous. V lost 6 bases to trimming and J lost 2 bases, with 12 bases between them. The CDR3 covers 14 residues. Germline CDR1 and CDR2: MNHEY and SVGAGI. DNA for the CDR3: TGTGCCAGCAGCCTCGGTGCGGTCACAGATACGCAGTATTTT. It translates to CASSLGAVTDTQYF.

The genes are TRBV7-2 and TRBJ1-5; D is undetermined. V was clipped by 6 bases and J by 0 bases, with 12 bases between them. Germline V gene lookup returns CDR1 SGHTA and CDR2 FQGNSA. The length of the CDR3 is 15 residues. Written as DNA, the CDR3 is TGTGCCAGCAGTCAGCGAGGTTATAGCAATCAGCCCCAGCATTTT. Its translation: CASSQRGYSNQPQHF.

This chain links TRBV27 with TRBJ2-7, with D tentatively TRBD2 (6 bases). The CDR3 loop spans 15 amino acids. V was pared by 5 bases and J by 0 bases, with 14 bases between. CDR1 is MNHEY and CDR2 is SMNVEV in the germline V gene (reference sequence). In nucleotides, the CDR3 is TGTGCCAGCAGTGGGACTTATAGGAGCTCCTACGAGCAGTACTTC. This sequence encodes CASSGTYRSSYEQYF.

V gene TRBV28 combines with J gene TRBJ2-7; TRBD2 is a possible D gene (5 bases). Germline lookup yields CDR1 MDHEN and CDR2 SYDVKM. The CDR3 sequence is 14 residues long. Trimming removed 2 bases from V and 3 bases from J, with 11 bases in between. The chain's CDR3 is CASSLPAGYYEQYF. CDR3 nucleotide sequence: TGTGCCAGCAGTTTACCTGCGGGCTACTACGAGCAGTACTTC.

The chain employs TRBV27 and TRBJ1-4; TRBD1 agrees at 8 bases. The CDR3 length is 14 residues. The junction had 7 bases not matched to a gene; V was cut back by 3 bases and J by 10 bases. CDR1 and CDR2 from the germline V gene are MNHEY and SMNVEV (reference sequence). The CDR3 region has the DNA TGTGCCAGCAGTTTGGACAGGGATAATCGAAAACTGTTTTTT. It translates to CASSLDRDNRKLFF.

The CDR3 coding sequence is TGTGCCACCAGTAGAACAGGGAATCAGCCCCAGCATTTT. Translated, it gives CATSRTGNQPQHF. V and J are TRBV15 and TRBJ1-5, with D perhaps matching TRBD1 (6 bases). Germline lookup yields CDR1 LNHNV and CDR2 YYDKDF (reference sequence). V lost 6 bases to trimming and J lost 4 bases, with 10 bases between them. There are 13 residues in the CDR3.

This rearrangement joins TRBV4-3 to TRBJ1-4; D perhaps matches TRBD1 (5 bases). V was clipped by 1 base and J by 3 bases, with 12 bases between them. The CDR3 extends over 16 amino acids. Per germline, CDR1 LGHNA and CDR2 YSLEER. Here the CDR3 reads CASSQVIRGANEKLFF. The CDR3 DNA reads TGCGCCAGCAGCCAAGTCATCCGGGGGGCTAATGAAAAACTGTTTTTT.

The chain couples TRBV5-3 to TRBJ2-3, with D perhaps matching TRBD1 (5 bases). TRBV5-3 is noted as an ORF with a role that remains uncertain. The length of the CDR3 is 14 residues. The V gene lost 1 base and the J gene lost 6 bases, with 12 bases spanning the gap. The CDR3 loop reads CARSLFTRADTQYF. For the CDR3, the DNA is TGTGCCAGAAGCTTGTTTACCAGGGCGGATACGCAGTATTTT.

The V and J genes are TRBV5-1 and TRBJ2-5; 10 bases match TRBD1. Germline V CDR1 and CDR2: SGHRS, YFSETQ. CDR3 size: 15 residues. V was clipped by 4 bases and J by 4 bases; unmatched bases: 7. CDR3: CASSAGQGNRETQYF. DNA for the CDR3: TGCGCCAGCAGCGCGGGACAGGGGAATCGAGAGACCCAGTACTTC.

The rearrangement links TRBV19 to TRBJ1-2, with 12 nucleotides matching TRBD1. V was pared by 10 bases and J by 6 bases, with 12 bases of the junction left unmatched. The CDR3 is 15 amino acids. Germline V gives CDR1 LNHDA, CDR2 SQIVND (reference sequence). The chain's CDR3 is CATLELGTGGHGYTF. CDR3 DNA sequence: TGTGCCACCCTGGAATTGGGGACAGGGGGCCATGGCTACACCTTC.

The chain uses TRBV19 and TRBJ1-5; D uncertain. In germline, CDR1 is LNHDA, CDR2 SQIVND (reference sequence). The CDR3 length is 13 residues. V lost 3 bases, J lost 7 bases, and 10 bases lay in between. In DNA form, the CDR3 reads TGTGCCAGTAGTATGGCCATCGGGCAGCCCCAGCATTTT. This sequence encodes CASSMAIGQPQHF. Together with reference TRBV19 and TRBJ1-5, the CDR3 gives the full variable domain: DGGITQSPKYLFRKEGQNVTLSCEQNLNHDAMYWYRQDPGQGLRLIYYSQIVNDFQKGDIAEGYSVSREKKESFPLTVTSAQKNPTAFYLCASSMAIGQPQHFGDGTRLSIL.

The chain recombines TRBV28 with TRBJ2-3, with 8 bases lining up with TRBD2. The V gene's germline CDR1 is MDHEN and CDR2 SYDVKM. J was trimmed by 0 bases and V by 5 bases; bases with no gene match: 7. The CDR3 runs to 16 residues. The CDR3 spells CASSAPKRGSTDTQYF. The CDR3 DNA sequence: TGTGCCAGCAGTGCTCCAAAGCGGGGGAGCACAGATACGCAGTATTTT.

The rearrangement uses TRBV2 and TRBJ2-5; possible D gene TRBD1, 6 bases. V gave up 11 bases and J gave up 1 base, with 14 bases separating them. The CDR3 is 13 amino acids. Germline lookup yields CDR1 SNHLY and CDR2 FYNNEI. CDR3: CACLGRGQETQYF. The CDR3 region has the DNA TGTGCCTGTCTCGGCAGGGGCCAAGAGACCCAGTACTTC.

CDR3 coding DNA: TGCGCCAGCAGCTTGATCGGGGGATCCACAGATACGCAGTATTTT. This encodes CASSLIGGSTDTQYF. V is TRBV5-1 and J is TRBJ2-3, with D perhaps TRBD2 (6 bases). Germline loops: CDR1 SGHRS, CDR2 YFSETQ. V lost 1 base, J lost 2 bases, and 11 bases lay in between. This CDR3 is 15 amino acids long.

The chain carries TRBV19 and TRBJ1-1; no definite D call. The CDR3 has 13 amino acids. The V end was cut by 6 bases, the J end by 3 bases, with 11 bases between. Germline V gives CDR1 LNHDA, CDR2 SQIVND (reference sequence). CDR3 coding DNA: TGTGCCAGTAGAACGAGGCCATACACTGAAGCTTTCTTT. Protein sequence: CASRTRPYTEAFF.